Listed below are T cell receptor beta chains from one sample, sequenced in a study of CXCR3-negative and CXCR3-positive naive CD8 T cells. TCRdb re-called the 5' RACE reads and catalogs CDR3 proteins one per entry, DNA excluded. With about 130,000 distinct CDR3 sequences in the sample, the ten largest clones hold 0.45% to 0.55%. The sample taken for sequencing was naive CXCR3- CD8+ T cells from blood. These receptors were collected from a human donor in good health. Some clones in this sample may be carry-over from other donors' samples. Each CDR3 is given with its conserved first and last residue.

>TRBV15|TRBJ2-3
CATSRGGTGEMGTDTQYF
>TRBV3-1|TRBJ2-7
CASSHPGLASSEQYF
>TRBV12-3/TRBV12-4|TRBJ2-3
CASSRPGWGSTDTQYF
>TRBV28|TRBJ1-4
CASSLATGGPNEKLFF
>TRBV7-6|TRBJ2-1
CASSPRRRDRGYNEQFF
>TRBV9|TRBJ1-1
CASSVADTEAFF
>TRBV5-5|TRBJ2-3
CASSPGTDTQYF
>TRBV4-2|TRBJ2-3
CASSSRGGLSTDTQYF
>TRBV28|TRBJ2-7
CASSELQGSYEQYF
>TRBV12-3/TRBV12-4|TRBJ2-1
CASSSRAGGAQTYNEQFF
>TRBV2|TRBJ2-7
CASRPTGVLYEQYF
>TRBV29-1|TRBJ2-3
CSVPSWDDTQYF
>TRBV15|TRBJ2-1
CATSRDLSGAYNEQFF
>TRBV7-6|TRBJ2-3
CASSSIPGTSVPDTQYF
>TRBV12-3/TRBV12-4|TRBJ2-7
CASSVGQGYYEQYF
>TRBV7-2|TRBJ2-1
CARSPRGPGDFNEQFF
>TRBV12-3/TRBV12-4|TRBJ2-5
CASRGLAGEETQYF
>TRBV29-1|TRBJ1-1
CSVEGGQGGNTEAFF
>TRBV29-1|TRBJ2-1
CSVAGQGTSVYNEQFF
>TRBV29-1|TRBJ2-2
CSARGGNGELFF
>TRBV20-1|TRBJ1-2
CSARAGTTIFWGYTF
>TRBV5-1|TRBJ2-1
CASSLAYFGTSSVFEQFF
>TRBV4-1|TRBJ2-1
CASSETGYNEQFF
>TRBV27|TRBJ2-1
CASSLSQGLLGQFF
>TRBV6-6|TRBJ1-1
CASSYPTGDLANTEAFF
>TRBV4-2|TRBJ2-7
CASSQEGLASSYEQYF
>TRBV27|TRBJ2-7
CASSLSSGPTYEQYF
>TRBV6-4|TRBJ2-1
CASSGGAHNEQFF
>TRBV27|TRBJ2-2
CASGPGPTNTGELFF
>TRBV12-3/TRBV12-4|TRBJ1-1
CASSLGQGSEAFF
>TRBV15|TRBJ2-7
CATSRTQGDEQYF
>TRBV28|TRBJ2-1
CASSLSLKNEQFF
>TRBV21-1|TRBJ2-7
CASSNKARIKPSYEQYF
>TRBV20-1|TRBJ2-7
CSAREAPSYEQYF
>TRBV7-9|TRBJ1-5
CASSFIGTRRLSYQPQHF
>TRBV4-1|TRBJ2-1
CASSQDASGGAINEQFF
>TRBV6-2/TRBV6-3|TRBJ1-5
CASSFPENQPGHTFPYQPQHF
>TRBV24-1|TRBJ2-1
CATSAGQSSYNEQFF
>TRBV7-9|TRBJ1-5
CASSTSDRELLNQPQHF
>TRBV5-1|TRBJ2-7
CASSFGQGFYEQYF
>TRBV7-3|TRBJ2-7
CASSLSPAGTYEQYF
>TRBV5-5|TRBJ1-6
CASSLWEGTTYNSPLHF
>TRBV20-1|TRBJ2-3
CSARDRMTDTQYF
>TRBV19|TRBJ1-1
CASKPGGRGNTEAFF
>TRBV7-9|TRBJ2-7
CASSLAGTGYEQYF
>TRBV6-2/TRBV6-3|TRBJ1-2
CASSYTNYGYTF
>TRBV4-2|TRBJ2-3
CASSQEQAVDRTQYF
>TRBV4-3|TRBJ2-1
CASSQARYNEQFF
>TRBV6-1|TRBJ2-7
CASSETAYEQYF
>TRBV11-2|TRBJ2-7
CTSTETTGDYEQYF
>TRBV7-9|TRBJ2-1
CASSPTTGTGHNEQFF
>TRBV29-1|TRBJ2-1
CSVERSGGNAYNEQFF
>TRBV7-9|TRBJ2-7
CASSNVYEQYF
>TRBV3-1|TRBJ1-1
CASSQDLAQSNTEAFF
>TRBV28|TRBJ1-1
CASSFATGTGVVDTEAFF
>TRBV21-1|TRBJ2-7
CASEGWGEQYF